This TCR beta chain was captured in a study of early T cells in non-severe SARS-CoV-2 infection. Overall study: Sequencing was performed on bulk RNA from unsorted whole blood, leaving chains unpaired. Study-wide results and caveats: VDJdb-based annotation leaned toward anti-spike CD8 responses and missed private and CD4 specificities.

Unique molecular identifiers (one per individual cDNA molecule) were attached. TCRdb analysed the 5' RACE reads with MiXCR anew, one entry per CDR3 protein. The table includes tens of thousands of distinct CDR3 sequences, just over 8% detected once. There are a few counts of this clonotype. Its matching antigen is unknown. The CDR3 extends over 12 amino acids. After removal of 5 bases from V and 8 bases from J, the junction contained 3 bases not matched to a gene. CDR1 and CDR2 (germline): SGHTA, FQGNSA. The chain recombines TRBV7-2 with TRBJ2-1; the match to TRBD2 covers 7 bases. This TCR was sampled from an adult who was a healthcare worker with PCR-confirmed SARS-CoV-2 infection or an uninfected control (not recorded which). Specimen: whole blood. The CDR3 DNA sequence: TGTGCCAGCAGCAGACTAGCCGATGAGCAGTTCTTC. It encodes CASSRLADEQFF. The full variable domain, with the rest looked up from reference TRBV7-2 and TRBJ2-1, is GAGVSQSPSNKVTEKGKDVELRCDPISGHTALYWYRQSLGQGLEFLIYFQGNSAPDKSGLPSDRFSAERTGGSVSTLTIQRTQQEDSAVYLCASSRLADEQFFGPGTRLTVL.